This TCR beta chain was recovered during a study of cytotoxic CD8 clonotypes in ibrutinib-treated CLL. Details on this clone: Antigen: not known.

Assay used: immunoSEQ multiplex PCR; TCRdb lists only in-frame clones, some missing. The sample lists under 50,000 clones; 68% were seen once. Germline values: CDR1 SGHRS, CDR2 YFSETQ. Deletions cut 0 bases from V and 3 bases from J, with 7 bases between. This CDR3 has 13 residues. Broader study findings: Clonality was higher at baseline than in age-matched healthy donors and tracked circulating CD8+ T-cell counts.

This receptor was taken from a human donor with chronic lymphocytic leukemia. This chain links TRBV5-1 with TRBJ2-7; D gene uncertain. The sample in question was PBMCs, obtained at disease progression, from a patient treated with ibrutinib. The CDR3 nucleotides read TGCGCCAGCAGCTTGGCCGCGGACTACGAGCAGTACTTC. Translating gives CASSLAADYEQYF.